This is a list of T cell receptor beta chains from one sample in a study of untreated major depressive disorder. The method was immunoSEQ multiplex PCR; TCRdb's version includes in-frame clones alone and lacks a portion of them. The sample comprises 21,000 or so clones, about 93% of which are singletons, and 0.25% to 0.35% rests with the top ten. The sample taken for sequencing was CD4+ T cells from PBMCs. Receptor source: a man aged 25-45 years in good health. CDR3s include the opening cysteine and the closing phenylalanine or tryptophan. A D gene is named only where the DNA matches it firmly. Clone size is shown for a subset of rows, as once, few, many or a class of expanded clone.

j_gene	len	v_gene	d_gene	abundance	CDR3nt	CDR3aa
TRBJ2-5	12	TRBV7-2	.	.	TGTGCCAGCAGCTTATCTAAGGAGACCCAGTACTTC	CASSLSKETQYF
TRBJ2-2	18	TRBV12-5	.	once	TGTGCTAGTGGTTTGGTAAAGGATGGGACGGCGAACACCGGGGAGCTGTTTTTT	CASGLVKDGTANTGELFF
TRBJ2-7	13	TRBV4-1	TRBD2	.	TGCGCCAGCAGTCGCGGGAGAACGAACGAGCAGTACTTC	CASSRGRTNEQYF
TRBJ2-5	21	TRBV27	TRBD2	.	TGTGCCAGCAGTCCCGGGACAGGGGACGGGACTAGCGGGAGCCCACGGGAGACCCAGTACTTC	CASSPGTGDGTSGSPRETQYF
TRBJ2-3	16	TRBV19	TRBD2	.	TGTGCCAGTAGTAACCCTAGACTAGCGGGAGACGATACGCAGTATTTT	CASSNPRLAGDDTQYF
TRBJ2-7	14	TRBV18	.	.	TGTGCCAGCTCACGGTTAGGTCCTCCCTACGAGCAGTACTTC	CASSRLGPPYEQYF
TRBJ2-1	12	TRBV30	.	.	TGTGCCTGGAGTGTACCCATCAATGAGCAGTTCTTC	CAWSVPINEQFF
TRBJ2-2	18	TRBV29-1	.	.	TGCAGCGTTGTGGGACTGGGCAGGGGAAGTGTTGGCGCCGGGGAGCTGTTTTTT	CSVVGLGRGSVGAGELFF
TRBJ1-2	16	TRBV6-5	TRBD1	once	TGTGCCAGCAGTTACTCCCGAATAGGGGGCTTCTATGGCTACACCTTC	CASSYSRIGGFYGYTF
TRBJ2-2	15	TRBV7-9	.	.	TGTGCCAGCAGCTTAGACGCGGGGGCCACCGGGGAGCTGTTTTTT	CASSLDAGATGELFF
TRBJ1-3	16	TRBV18	.	.	TGTGCCAGCTCACCCTCTTCGGCAGCCTCTGGAAACACCATATATTTT	CASSPSSAASGNTIYF
TRBJ2-3	15	TRBV4-3	TRBD2	once	TGCGCCAGCAGCCAGAGGGGACTAGCGGGAGGTACGCAGTATTTT	CASSQRGLAGGTQYF
TRBJ2-3	16	TRBV4-1	TRBD2	.	TGCGCCAGCAGCCTAGCAGGCGGGAGAGGCACAGATACGCAGTATTTT	CASSLAGGRGTDTQYF
TRBJ2-7	16	TRBV4-3	TRBD1	.	TGCGCCAGCAGCCAAGATATGGGGACAGGGGACTACGAGCAGTACTTC	CASSQDMGTGDYEQYF
TRBJ1-2	17	TRBV28	.	.	TGTGCCACCGCACTCTTTGGGGGGGATGGGGGATCATATGGCTACACCTTC	CATALFGGDGGSYGYTF
TRBJ1-1	14	TRBV4-1	.	few	TGCGCCAGCAGCCAAGGCCTCCTGAACACTGAAGCTTTCTTT	CASSQGLLNTEAFF
TRBJ1-1	14	TRBV7-2	.	.	TGTGCCAGCAGCGCGGACAACCTGAACACTGAAGCTTTCTTT	CASSADNLNTEAFF
TRBJ1-4	14	TRBV7-9	TRBD1	.	TGTGCCGTTCAACTAGGACAGGGAGGTGAAAAACTGTTTTTT	CAVQLGQGGEKLFF
TRBJ1-5	13	TRBV10-3	.	once	TGTGCCCATGGAGACCGCTTCGATCAGCCCCAGCATTTT	CAHGDRFDQPQHF
TRBJ2-3	14	TRBV5-4	.	.	TGTGCCAGCAGCTTGGTAGGTTCTAAGGATACGCAGTATTTT	CASSLVGSKDTQYF
TRBJ2-7	15	TRBV18	TRBD1	.	TGTGCCAGCTCACGAAACAGGGGCTCCTCCTACGAGCAGTACTTC	CASSRNRGSSYEQYF
TRBJ1-2	11	TRBV7-9	.	.	TGTGCCAGCAGCCCCGAAAGGGGCTACACCTTC	CASSPERGYTF
TRBJ2-7	14	TRBV5-6	.	.	TGTGCCAGCAGCGTGGGACAACTCGGCTACGAGCAGTACTTC	CASSVGQLGYEQYF
TRBJ1-2	14	TRBV19	TRBD1	few	TGTGCCAGTAGTATCAGTCCAGGGGGTTATGGCTACACCTTC	CASSISPGGYGYTF
TRBJ2-5	12	TRBV29-1	.	.	TGCAGCGTTGACAGGGGCCAAGAGACCCAGTACTTC	CSVDRGQETQYF
TRBJ2-7	13	TRBV6-1	.	.	TGTGCCAGCAGTGCGACAGCAAACTACGAGCAGTACTTC	CASSATANYEQYF
TRBJ1-4	12	TRBV25-1	.	.	TGTGCCAGCACCCCAGGTGGTGAAAAACTGTTTTTT	CASTPGGEKLFF
TRBJ2-5	13	TRBV28	TRBD2	.	TGTGCCAGCACGGCGGGAGGACAAGAGACCCAGTACTTC	CASTAGGQETQYF
TRBJ1-2	14	TRBV18	.	.	TGTGCCAGCTCACCGACGGTCTCCGACTATGGCTACACCTTC	CASSPTVSDYGYTF
TRBJ2-7	15	TRBV7-9	.	.	TGTGCCAGCAGCCGGTTGGGAGACAGATCCTACGAGCAGTACTTC	CASSRLGDRSYEQYF
TRBJ2-3	15	TRBV5-4	.	.	TGTGCCAGCAGCTCGAAATGGGCTAGCACAGATACGCAGTATTTT	CASSSKWASTDTQYF